This T cell receptor (beta chain) came from a study of shared clonotypes between healthy human individuals. In the source study's methods: For the immunoSEQ data, sequences were junction-only without quality scores, so filtering differed. Clones were read by immunoSEQ multiplex PCR, and TCRdb kept only the in-frame ones, dropping some. V, J and clone size are taken as reported in that table, and D and trimming were inferred from the DNA itself. The sample comprises roughly 2,000,000 clones, roughly 93% of which are singletons, and around 1.8% rests with the top ten. This clone was detected only once. Naivety among CD8 cells was defined by CD45RO negativity and positive CCR7 selection, thereby excluding terminally differentiated effector memory CD45RA+ cells. The CDR3 runs to 13 residues. V was pared by 6 bases and J by 4 bases, with 12 bases between. The germline gives CDR1 MDHEN, CDR2 SYDVKM.

The rearrangement joins TRBV28 to TRBJ1-2; D call uncertain. This receptor was identified in a man between 18 and 35 years old in good health. Some clones in this sample may be carry-over from other donors' samples. The sequenced sample consisted of naive CD8+ T cells from PBMCs. Written as DNA, the CDR3 is TGTGCCAGCAGAGATGACGGGAGCTATGGCTACACCTTC. Translation gives CASRDDGSYGYTF.